Below, 20 T cell receptor beta chains from the same sample are listed, as sequenced in a study of response to subunit inactivated influenza vaccine. TCRdb ran MiXCR on the RT-PCR reads and lists one entry per CDR3 protein. The sample lists 650,000 to 800,000 distinct CDR3 sequences, approximately 15% occurring once. The sample in question was PBMCs from blood, obtained approximately 15 days before vaccination. These receptors were obtained from a man in his forties or fifties who received an inactivated influenza vaccine.

This clonotype has more than one count but fewer than ten. The chain joins TRBV12-3 or TRBV12-4 to TRBJ1-2; the D is unclear. V was clipped by 5 bases and J by 4 bases, with 11 bases between them. The CDR3 is 13 residues long. In nucleotides, the CDR3 is TGTGCCAGCAGTCCTACAAGATCCTATGGCTACACCTTC. Translating it yields CASSPTRSYGYTF.

This clonotype was found many times. The chain recombines TRBV5-1 with TRBJ2-1; possibly TRBD2 for D (6 bases). V was trimmed by 0 bases and J by 2 bases, leaving 9 bases between them. The CDR3 extends over 15 amino acids. Germline lookup yields CDR1 SGHRS and CDR2 YFSETQ. The CDR3 spells CASSLGSGTYNEQFF. The DNA for the CDR3 is TGCGCCAGCAGCTTGGGTAGCGGTACCTACAATGAGCAGTTCTTC. Full variable domain (missing parts from reference TRBV5-1 and TRBJ2-1): KAGVTQTPRYLIKTRGQQVTLSCSPISGHRSVSWYQQTPGQGLQFLFEYFSETQRNKGNFPGRFSGRQFSNSRSEMNVSTLELGDSALYLCASSLGSGTYNEQFFGPGTRLTVL.

This clonotype was picked up a small number of times. CDR3 coding DNA: TGCGCCAGCAGCCAAGATTGGGGATCCGATACGCAGTATTTT. It yields the protein CASSQDWGSDTQYF. The chain is built from TRBV4-3 and TRBJ2-3; D gene unclear. This CDR3 contains 14 residues. Germline CDR1 and CDR2: LGHNA and YSLEER. V lost 0 bases and J 6 bases, leaving 10 bases between the germline ends.

The V and J genes are TRBV5-1 and TRBJ2-2; maybe TRBD2 (6 bases). The CDR3 loop spans 15 amino acids. Germline V gene lookup returns CDR1 SGHRS and CDR2 YFSETQ. V gave up 4 bases and J gave up 4 bases, with 14 bases separating them. In DNA, the CDR3 is TGCGCCAGCAGCCCCTGGAGGGATAGCACCGGGGAGCTGTTTTTT. As protein: CASSPWRDSTGELFF.

The chain joins TRBV18 to TRBJ2-7; 11 bases line up with TRBD1. From germline, CDR1 is KGHSH and CDR2 LQKENI. J lost 5 bases, V lost 1 base, and 4 bases had no gene match. This CDR3 contains 15 residues. CDR3 coding DNA: TGTGCCAGCTCACCACGGGACAGGGGGGACCACGAGCAGTACTTC. Protein product: CASSPRDRGDHEQYF.

CDR3 sequence (DNA): TGCAGTGCTAGAGATCTAACGGAACCGAACACTGAAGCTTTCTTT. As protein: CSARDLTEPNTEAFF. This sequence joins TRBV20-1 and TRBJ1-1, with D unresolved. V lost 0 bases to trimming and J lost 1 base, with 12 bases between them. This CDR3 comprises 15 residues. Germline V gene data show CDR1 as DFQATT and CDR2 as SNEGSKA (reference sequence).

The rearrangement joins TRBV30 to TRBJ1-1; D is undetermined. The CDR3 is 14 amino acids. Trimming shortened V by 0 bases and J by 3 bases, and 11 bases separated the two germline ends. Germline V CDR1 and CDR2: GTSNPN, SVGIG (reference sequence). The CDR3 here is CAWSVTPGYTEAFF. The CDR3 DNA is TGTGCCTGGAGTGTAACCCCGGGGTACACTGAAGCTTTCTTT. Using reference TRBV30 and TRBJ1-1 for the parts outside the CDR3, the full variable domain is SQTIHQWPATLVQPVGSPLSLECTVEGTSNPNLYWYRQAAGRGLQLLFYSVGIGQISSEVPQNLSASRPQDRQFILSSKKLLLSDSGFYLCAWSVTPGYTEAFFGQGTRLTVV.

This clonotype was found many times. The gene calls are TRBV29-1 and TRBJ2-7; D not certain. This CDR3 is 12 amino acids long. Trimming stripped 4 bases from V and 2 bases from J, with 9 bases between. Germline V lookup: CDR1 SQVTM, CDR2 ANQGSEA. In DNA, the CDR3 is TGCAGCGTTGTGACGATGGCCTACGAGCAGTACTTC. Translated: CSVVTMAYEQYF.

This clonotype occurred a few times. The genes are TRBV20-1 and TRBJ2-5; 8 nucleotides align to TRBD1. Germline V gives CDR1 DFQATT, CDR2 SNEGSKA (reference sequence). This CDR3 has 12 amino acids. Losses at the gene ends were 6 bases for V and 3 bases for J; bases not matched to a gene: 3. The CDR3 region has the DNA TGCAGTGCAGGGACAGGCGAAGAGACCCAGTACTTC. Its protein product is CSAGTGEETQYF.

In this sample, this clonotype turned up a few times. The chain recombines TRBV6-1 with TRBJ2-7; tentative D call: TRBD1 (5 bases). Germline V gene sequence: CDR1 MNHNS, CDR2 SASEGT. Trimming removed 0 bases at V and 6 bases at J, with 9 bases between. The CDR3 runs to 13 residues. DNA for the CDR3: TGTGCCAGCAGTGAAGCGGCAGGGCGCGAGCAGTACTTC. Translated, it gives CASSEAAGREQYF.

The chain couples TRBV12-3 or TRBV12-4 to TRBJ1-2; 8 bases line up with TRBD1. J gave up 2 bases and V 6 bases, and 8 bases lay outside the gene matches. CDR3 length equals 15 residues. This CDR3 is CASRSTGEPNYGYTF. CDR3 DNA sequence: TGTGCCAGCAGATCGACAGGGGAGCCCAACTATGGCTACACCTTC.

The chain is built from TRBV27 and TRBJ2-5; D might be TRBD1 (5 bases). Germline CDR1 and CDR2: MNHEY and SMNVEV (reference sequence). This CDR3 comprises 13 residues. The V end was cut by 6 bases, the J end by 2 bases, with 10 bases between. This CDR3 is CASRIQGQETQYF. The CDR3 nucleotides are TGTGCCAGCAGAATTCAGGGACAAGAGACCCAGTACTTC.

This clonotype was observed a few times. The chain links TRBV15 to TRBJ2-3; TRBD1 aligns across 11 bases. Trimming cost V 7 bases and J 6 bases; bases outside gene matches: 6. The CDR3 is 14 residues long. Germline V gene lookup returns CDR1 LNHNV and CDR2 YYDKDF (reference sequence). The CDR3: CATKPGTGGDTQYF. The CDR3 bases are TGTGCCACCAAACCCGGGACAGGGGGTGATACGCAGTATTTT.

This clonotype was recorded a few times. Here the CDR3 DNA reads TGTGCCAGCAGAGGAGGGGTAGATGGCTACACCTTC. This encodes CASRGGVDGYTF. The J gene is TRBJ1-2, the V gene TRBV2; a possible D gene is TRBD1 (5 bases). V was trimmed by 6 bases and J by 6 bases, leaving 11 bases between them. This CDR3 has 12 amino acids. Germline lookup yields CDR1 SNHLY and CDR2 FYNNEI.

The table lists this clonotype with a few counts. The CDR3 spells CASSYRAAATAPYEQYF. The CDR3 DNA follows: TGTGCCAGCAGTTACCGCGCCGCAGCGACCGCCCCATACGAGCAGTACTTC. The genes are TRBV6-2 or TRBV6-3 and TRBJ2-7, with D unclear. Germline V gene lookup returns CDR1 MNHEY and CDR2 SVGEGT. The CDR3 loop spans 17 amino acids. Trimming removed 2 bases from V and 4 bases from J, with 21 bases in between.

This clonotype has a handful of counts. The chain employs TRBV18 and TRBJ2-2, with D tentatively TRBD2 (5 bases). The germline V gene has CDR1 KGHSH and CDR2 LQKENI. V was clipped by 2 bases and J by 3 bases, with 7 bases between them. The CDR3 totals 14 residues. CDR3 in amino acids: CASSPMEDTGELFF. The CDR3 DNA sequence: TGTGCCAGCTCACCAATGGAGGACACCGGGGAGCTGTTTTTT.

The chain recombines TRBV4-3 with TRBJ2-2; D remains unclear. This CDR3 spans 15 amino acids. Germline CDR1 reads LGHNA; CDR2 reads YSLEER. Between the trimmed V and J ends, which lost 4 bases and 1 base, there was a span of 10 bases. CDR3 in DNA: TGCGCCAGCAGCCTCGCACAACAGAACACCGGGGAGCTGTTTTTT. Translation: CASSLAQQNTGELFF.

This clonotype was seen more than once but under ten times. The chain employs TRBV4-3 and TRBJ2-1; 8 nucleotides agree with TRBD1. Looked up from germline, CDR1 is LGHNA and CDR2 is YSLEER. The ends lost 3 bases at V and 0 bases at J; junction bases unmatched: 10. The CDR3 has 18 amino acids. The CDR3 loop is CASSHLDIRGPSYNEQFF. CDR3 DNA sequence: TGCGCCAGCAGCCACCTAGATATCAGGGGGCCCTCCTACAATGAGCAGTTCTTC.

CDR3 in DNA: TGTGCCAGCACCCTAAACCCCGGACTAGCGATATACAATGAGCAGTTCTTC. Translating it yields CASTLNPGLAIYNEQFF. The chain recombines TRBV6-2 or TRBV6-3 with TRBJ2-1; 9 bases map to TRBD2. This CDR3 is 17 amino acids long. J lost 4 bases, V lost 7 bases, and 14 bases had no gene match. Germline loops: CDR1 MNHEY, CDR2 SVGEGT.

This clonotype was recorded once. The chain recombines TRBV28 with TRBJ2-1; D may be TRBD2 (6 bases). The germline V gene has CDR1 MDHEN and CDR2 SYDVKM. The V end lost 3 bases, the J end lost 12 bases, and 12 bases lay between the germline ends. This CDR3 comprises 12 residues. CDR3 nucleotides: TGTGCCAGCAGTTTGAGGGAGGTGATGCAGTTCTTC. Translated, it gives CASSLREVMQFF.